Below are 24 T cell receptor beta chains sequenced from a single sample in a study of T-cell reconstitution after alpha-beta-depleted transplantation in children. TCRbeta library construction was performed incorporating unique molecular identifiers. TCRdb ran MiXCR on the PCR reads and lists one entry per CDR3 protein. The data show about 610,000 distinct CDR3 sequences, with more than 9% seen just once and around 4% held by the top ten. Sequenced here: PBMCs from the stem cell graft donor, sampled from the stem cell graft. The receptors stem from a human donor who donated a stem cell graft to a child with acute myeloid leukemia.

This chain uses TRBV29-1 with TRBJ2-3, with D possibly TRBD2 on 6 matching bases. The CDR3 is made up of 13 amino acids. Between the trimmed V and J ends, which lost 6 bases and 2 bases, there was a span of 12 bases. CDR1 SQVTM and CDR2 ANQGSEA come from the germline V gene. The CDR3 is CSVGGGNTDTQYF. The CDR3 nucleotides read TGCAGCGTCGGTGGGGGGAACACAGATACGCAGTATTTT.

This clonotype was seen repeatedly, ten times or more. The chain couples TRBV20-1 to TRBJ2-3; no clear D gene. The V gene lost 6 bases and the J gene lost 0 bases, with 16 bases spanning the gap. Germline CDR1 DFQATT, CDR2 SNEGSKA (reference sequence). This CDR3 is 15 amino acids long. CDR3: CSAPTGGASTDTQYF. DNA of the CDR3: TGCAGTGCCCCGACTGGCGGAGCTAGCACAGATACGCAGTATTTT.

V usage is TRBV7-9 and J usage is TRBJ2-1; no clear D. The length of the CDR3 is 15 residues. Germline CDR1 reads SEHNR; CDR2 reads FQNEAQ (reference sequence). V shed 5 bases and J shed 4 bases, with 15 bases lying between them. CDR3 coding DNA: TGTGCCAGCAGCCCAGCACAAGGCCTATACAATGAGCAGTTCTTC. Its translation is CASSPAQGLYNEQFF.

The table lists this clonotype with many counts. The CDR3 is CSVEAPGVADEQYF. The CDR3 bases are TGCAGCGTTGAAGCCCCGGGGGTGGCGGACGAGCAGTACTTC. The chain uses TRBV29-1 and TRBJ2-7; maybe TRBD2 (6 bases). V shed 1 base and J shed 5 bases, with 15 bases lying between them. The CDR3 has 14 residues. Germline CDR1 is SQVTM and CDR2 is ANQGSEA.

This clonotype was seen a few times. This rearrangement joins TRBV20-1 to TRBJ2-7, with 7 bases matching TRBD2. V lost 3 bases and J lost 0; bases outside the gene matches: 11. The germline V gene has CDR1 DFQATT and CDR2 SNEGSKA (reference sequence). The CDR3 is made up of 16 amino acids. The DNA of the CDR3 is TGCAGTGCTAGTGCCACGCGGCTAGCGGTCTCCTACGAGCAGTACTTC. Residues: CSASATRLAVSYEQYF.

This clonotype was found many times. The CDR3 DNA sequence: TGCAGCGTTTCCCTAGCGGGAGGTCCCAATGAGCAGTTCTTC. Its translation: CSVSLAGGPNEQFF. The chain combines TRBV29-1 with TRBJ2-1, with 11 bases identical to TRBD2. This CDR3 spans 14 amino acids. J was trimmed by 6 bases and V by 5 bases; bases with no gene match: 6. CDR1 SQVTM and CDR2 ANQGSEA come from the germline V gene.

The V gene is TRBV6-4, the J gene TRBJ2-3; no clear D. Germline V gene sequence: CDR1 MRHNA, CDR2 SNTAGT. The CDR3 has 15 residues. The germline V and J ends were trimmed by 3 bases and 0 bases, with 10 bases remaining between them. This CDR3 reads CASSETTTSTDTQYF. CDR3 coding DNA: TGTGCCAGCAGTGAAACTACAACTAGCACAGATACGCAGTATTTT.

The CDR3 spells CASSRAGDGNIQYF. The CDR3 DNA reads as TGTGCCAGCAGCCGAGCGGGAGATGGAAACATTCAGTACTTC. The gene calls are TRBV5-5 and TRBJ2-4; 8 bases fit TRBD2. CDR1 is SGHKS and CDR2 is YYEKEE in the germline V gene (reference sequence). Trimming cost V 4 bases and J 6 bases; bases outside gene matches: 6. This CDR3 spans 14 amino acids.

This clonotype came up a few times. CDR3 residues: CATLHPGADEQYF. As DNA, the CDR3 is TGTGCCACCCTTCACCCGGGGGCGGACGAGCAGTACTTC. The chain has TRBV25-1 and TRBJ2-7, with D perhaps being TRBD1 or TRBD2 (6 bases each). V was trimmed by 10 bases and J by 5 bases, leaving 18 bases between them. Germline-derived CDR1 and CDR2 are MGHDK and SYGVNS. CDR3 length equals 13 residues.

This clonotype was detected a few times. The genes are TRBV7-9 and TRBJ2-7; D uncertain. V shed 5 bases and J shed 1 base, with 15 bases lying between them. From germline, CDR1 is SEHNR and CDR2 FQNEAQ (reference sequence). This CDR3 spans 15 amino acids. This chain's CDR3 is CASSPPGTASYEQYF. The CDR3 bases are TGTGCCAGCAGCCCCCCAGGAACGGCTTCCTACGAGCAGTACTTC. The complete variable domain, with remaining parts taken from reference TRBV7-9 and TRBJ2-7, reads DTGVSQNPRHKITKRGQNVTFRCDPISEHNRLYWYRQTLGQGPEFLTYFQNEAQLEKSRLLSDRFSAERPKGSFSTLEIQRTEQGDSAMYLCASSPPGTASYEQYFGPGTRLTVT.

There are a few counts of this clonotype. V usage is TRBV29-1 and J usage is TRBJ2-2, with D tentatively TRBD2 (6 bases). Trimming shortened V by 5 bases and J by 4 bases, and 11 bases separated the two germline ends. Germline assignment: CDR1 SQVTM and CDR2 ANQGSEA. The CDR3 loop spans 13 amino acids. The CDR3 coding sequence is TGCAGCGTTCGGAGGGGAGGCACCGGGGAGCTGTTTTTT. This codes for CSVRRGGTGELFF.

This clonotype was detected only a few times. The chain carries TRBV10-3 and TRBJ1-6; D not certain. Germline CDR1 reads ENHRY; CDR2 reads SYGVKD. The length of the CDR3 is 13 residues. Trimming removed 6 bases from V and 8 bases from J, with 11 bases in between. The CDR3 region is CAISGPSDSPLHF. CDR3 bases: TGTGCCATCAGCGGGCCGTCCGATTCACCCCTCCACTTT.

In its sample, this clonotype was seen a few times. CDR3 sequence (DNA): TGTGCCAGCAGCTTATCACCAGTGGGCAATCAGCCCCAGCATTTT. This codes for CASSLSPVGNQPQHF. This chain links TRBV5-6 with TRBJ1-5; D call uncertain. This CDR3 has 15 amino acids. Trimming cost V 2 bases and J 2 bases, with 11 bases left between them. The germline V gene encodes CDR1 SGHDT and CDR2 YYEEEE.

This clonotype has ten or more counts. This rearrangement joins TRBV7-2 to TRBJ2-7; tentatively, D is TRBD2 (6 bases). CDR1 is SGHTA and CDR2 is FQGNSA in the germline V gene. This CDR3 region has 16 residues. V gave up 3 bases and J gave up 0 bases, with 15 bases separating them. CDR3 protein: CASSFSLVAASYEQYF. DNA for the CDR3: TGTGCCAGCAGCTTCTCGTTGGTAGCGGCCTCCTACGAGCAGTACTTC.

This clonotype was counted between two and nine times. This chain connects TRBV9 to TRBJ2-5; D unclear. Germline V gives CDR1 SGDLS, CDR2 YYNGEE. V gave up 3 bases and J gave up 5 bases, with 8 bases separating them. The CDR3 is made up of 12 amino acids. In DNA, the CDR3 is TGTGCCAGCAGCGCGGACCTTGAGACCCAGTACTTC. Its translation: CASSADLETQYF.

Many counts were recorded for this clonotype. This rearrangement joins TRBV9 to TRBJ2-1; the D gene is possibly TRBD1 (6 bases). Germline CDR1 is SGDLS and CDR2 is YYNGEE. The CDR3 has 16 amino acids. V was trimmed by 0 bases and J by 1 base, leaving 11 bases between them. CDR3 region: CASSVGTAISYNEQFF. The CDR3, as DNA: TGTGCCAGCAGCGTAGGGACAGCGATTTCCTACAATGAGCAGTTCTTC.

Many counts were recorded for this clonotype. This rearrangement joins TRBV7-9 to TRBJ2-6, with a weak D call TRBD2 (5 bases). The CDR3 consists of 16 residues. V gave up 11 bases and J gave up 3 bases, with 20 bases separating them. CDR1 is SEHNR and CDR2 is FQNEAQ in the germline V gene (reference sequence). The DNA for the CDR3 is TGTGCCTCCGAGGCACTTGAGGGTGGTGGGGCCAACGTCCTGACTTTC. Protein product: CASEALEGGGANVLTF. Together with reference TRBV7-9 and TRBJ2-6, the CDR3 gives the full variable domain: DTGVSQNPRHKITKRGQNVTFRCDPISEHNRLYWYRQTLGQGPEFLTYFQNEAQLEKSRLLSDRFSAERPKGSFSTLEIQRTEQGDSAMYLCASEALEGGGANVLTFGAGSRLTVL.

This clonotype was counted only a few times. This chain connects TRBV6-5 to TRBJ1-1, with 8 bases fitting TRBD1. The CDR3 has 18 amino acids. Germline lookup yields CDR1 MNHEY and CDR2 SVGAGI. The V gene end was trimmed by 3 bases and the J gene end by 5 bases; junction bases not matched to a gene: 17. CDR3 loop: CASSYEVYRGESETEAFF. DNA of the CDR3: TGTGCCAGCAGTTATGAAGTCTACAGGGGGGAGAGTGAAACTGAAGCTTTCTTT.

There are a few counts of this clonotype. J is TRBJ2-4 and V is TRBV28, with a possible D match to TRBD1 (6 bases). In germline, CDR1 is MDHEN, CDR2 SYDVKM. V lost 5 bases and J lost 1, with 9 bases in between. The CDR3 is made up of 14 amino acids. CDR3 amino acids: CASSTQGAKNIQYF. The CDR3 DNA reads as TGTGCCAGCAGTACCCAGGGGGCCAAAAACATTCAGTACTTC.

This clonotype was recorded at least ten times. The chain combines TRBV20-1 with TRBJ2-1, with D perhaps TRBD2 (6 bases). The V and J ends lost 3 bases and 0 bases respectively, with 15 bases between them. Germline CDR1 is DFQATT and CDR2 is SNEGSKA (reference sequence). This CDR3 spans 16 amino acids. The CDR3: CSASDLLATSYNEQFF. Here the CDR3 DNA reads TGCAGTGCTAGTGACCTCCTAGCGACCTCCTACAATGAGCAGTTCTTC.

This clonotype has a handful of counts. This chain connects TRBV20-1 to TRBJ2-7, with D maybe TRBD2 (6 bases). V lost 7 bases and J 4 bases, leaving 26 bases between the germline ends. The CDR3 runs to 16 residues. The germline V gene has CDR1 DFQATT and CDR2 SNEGSKA (reference sequence). The CDR3 bases are TGCAGTGGTGCGGGACCCTCCCAAGACAGTATATACGAGCAGTACTTC. Protein sequence: CSGAGPSQDSIYEQYF.

The sample holds many counts of this clonotype. This rearrangement joins TRBV19 to TRBJ2-1; a weak D match, TRBD2 (6 bases). The CDR3 has 14 residues. Germline assignment: CDR1 LNHDA and CDR2 SQIVND (reference sequence). The germline V and J ends were trimmed by 7 bases and 0 bases, with 10 bases remaining between them. The CDR3 spells CASNQRASYNEQFF. CDR3 bases: TGTGCCAGTAACCAGCGGGCCTCCTACAATGAGCAGTTCTTC.

This clonotype has a count of ten or more. The genes are TRBV7-9 and TRBJ1-2; 8 bases are shared with TRBD1. The germline CDR1 and CDR2 sequences are SEHNR and FQNEAQ (reference sequence). CDR3 length equals 14 residues. The junction had 1 base not matched to a gene; V was cut back by 0 bases and J by 4 bases. The CDR3 nucleotides read TGTGCCAGCAGCTTAGCCACAGGGGGCTATGGCTACACCTTC. Its translation is CASSLATGGYGYTF.

The CDR3 sequence: CASSLGTLYTEAFF. DNA for the CDR3: TGTGCCAGCAGCTTAGGGACACTATACACTGAAGCTTTCTTT. The chain links TRBV7-9 to TRBJ1-1, with D perhaps matching TRBD1 (5 bases). Germline V gene data show CDR1 as SEHNR and CDR2 as FQNEAQ (reference sequence). This CDR3 is 14 amino acids long. V lost 1 base to trimming and J lost 3 bases, with 9 bases between them.